A selection of T cell receptor beta chains follows, all from one sample in a study of cytomegalovirus exposure and HLA in healthy donors. TCRdb's table, derived via immunoSEQ multiplex PCR, lists solely in-frame clones and lacks some. The sample carries around 300,000 clones, about 90% recorded once. The sequencing input was PBMCs. These receptors came from a woman aged 30 to 39 in good health and CMV-seropositive. CDR3s include the opening cysteine and the closing phenylalanine or tryptophan. A D gene is named only where the DNA matches it firmly. Not every row has a clone size; where given, it reads once, few, many or a size class.

NA	TRBV27	TRBJ1-3	NA	CASSTSGGMGGNTIYF	TGTGCCAGCAGCACTTCGGGGGGGATGGGTGGAAACACCATATATTTT
NA	TRBV18	TRBJ1-6	NA	CASSPYPPGQGNSPLHF	TGTGCCAGCTCACCATACCCTCCGGGGCAGGGGAATTCACCCCTCCACTTT
NA	TRBV6-1	TRBJ2-3	NA	CASRGGGAATDTQYF	TGTGCCAGCCGAGGAGGGGGGGCCGCCACAGATACGCAGTATTTT
NA	TRBV28	TRBJ1-2	few	CASSYDRPYGYTF	TGTGCCAGCAGTTATGACAGACCCTATGGCTACACCTTC
NA	TRBV28	TRBJ1-2	NA	CASKGKFYYGYTF	TGTGCCAGCAAAGGGAAGTTTTACTATGGCTACACCTTC
NA	TRBV11-2	TRBJ1-6	NA	CASSPEPGYNSPLHF	TGTGCCAGCAGCCCAGAACCTGGCTATAATTCACCCCTCCACTTT
NA	TRBV6-1	TRBJ2-7	NA	CASSEFPGYEQYF	TGTGCCAGCAGTGAATTCCCAGGGTACGAGCAGTACTTC
NA	TRBV18	TRBJ1-1	NA	CASSPGTGNTEAFF	TGTGCCAGCTCACCTGGGACCGGGAACACTGAAGCTTTCTTT
TRBD1	TRBV28	TRBJ2-3	NA	CASSQDRVADTQYF	TGTGCCAGCAGCCAGGACAGGGTTGCAGATACGCAGTATTTT
NA	TRBV5-6	TRBJ2-5	NA	CASSSQGTQETQYF	TGTGCCAGCAGCTCACAGGGTACCCAAGAGACCCAGTACTTC
NA	TRBV6-5	TRBJ1-2	NA	CASSSGTSYGYTF	TGTGCCAGCAGTTCCGGGACAAGCTATGGCTACACCTTC
NA	TRBV15	TRBJ1-2	NA	CATSREPGHNYGYTF	TGTGCCACCAGCAGAGAGCCGGGACATAACTATGGCTACACCTTC
NA	TRBV6-5	TRBJ2-3	NA	CASSLGPSTDTQYF	TGTGCCAGCAGTTTGGGGCCTAGCACAGATACGCAGTATTTT
TRBD2	TRBV13	TRBJ2-7	NA	CASSNPKGLAGGPYEQYF	TGTGCCAGCAGCAATCCAAAAGGACTAGCGGGGGGGCCTTACGAGCAGTACTTC
NA	TRBV23-1	TRBJ1-1	once	CASSQVTVEAFF	TGCGCCAGCAGTCAAGTGACAGTTGAAGCTTTCTTT
TRBD1	TRBV15	TRBJ2-1	NA	CATSVTGQGDNEQFF	TGTGCCACCAGCGTTACGGGACAGGGGGACAATGAGCAGTTCTTC
TRBD1	TRBV6-5	TRBJ1-2	NA	CASKGTASNYGYTF	TGTGCCAGCAAAGGGACAGCATCGAACTATGGCTACACCTTC
NA	TRBV9	TRBJ1-1	once	CASSVGRTMNTEAFF	TGTGCCAGCAGCGTCGGACGGACCATGAACACTGAAGCTTTCTTT
NA	TRBV13	TRBJ1-2	few	CASSSATDRAYGYTF	TGTGCCAGCAGCTCCGCAACCGACCGGGCTTATGGCTACACCTTC
NA	TRBV18	TRBJ1-5	NA	CASSQQGRHSNQPQHF	TGTGCCAGCTCACAGCAGGGTAGGCATAGCAATCAGCCCCAGCATTTT
TRBD2	TRBV9	TRBJ2-1	NA	CASSLAGTYNEQFF	TGTGCCAGCAGCCTAGCGGGGACCTACAATGAGCAGTTCTTC
NA	TRBV9	TRBJ1-1	once	CASSAQGSGTEAFF	TGTGCCAGCAGCGCCCAAGGGAGTGGGACTGAAGCTTTCTTT
NA	TRBV30	TRBJ2-3	NA	CAWSASILSTDTQYF	TGTGCCTGGAGTGCCTCGATATTGAGTACAGATACGCAGTATTTT
NA	TRBV5-1	TRBJ2-3	NA	CASRPWEVTDTQYF	TGCGCCAGCAGGCCGTGGGAAGTCACAGATACGCAGTATTTT
NA	TRBV28	TRBJ1-1	NA	CASSYRLTEAFF	TGTGCCAGCAGTTATAGATTGACTGAAGCTTTCTTT
TRBD2	TRBV10-3	TRBJ2-1	NA	CAISEGLAGGEQFF	TGTGCCATCAGTGAGGGGTTGGCGGGGGGTGAGCAGTTCTTC
NA	TRBV19	TRBJ2-2	NA	CASSKGDRGTGELFF	TGTGCCAGTAGTAAGGGAGACCGCGGCACCGGGGAGCTGTTTTTT
NA	TRBV2	TRBJ2-1	NA	CASLGEGAEQFF	TGTGCCAGCCTGGGGGAAGGTGCTGAGCAGTTCTTC
NA	TRBV30	TRBJ1-5	NA	CAWSHVDSNQPQHF	TGTGCCTGGAGTCATGTGGATAGCAATCAGCCCCAGCATTTT
TRBD2	TRBV7-6	TRBJ2-1	NA	CASSLDPKLAGSYNEQFF	TGTGCCAGCAGCTTAGATCCAAAACTAGCGGGATCCTACAATGAGCAGTTCTTC
NA	TRBV9	TRBJ1-2	once	CASSVDGRGDYGYTF	TGTGCCAGCAGCGTAGACGGGAGGGGGGACTATGGCTACACCTTC
TRBD1	TRBV2	TRBJ1-5	NA	CASSELGGGNQPQHF	TGTGCCAGCAGTGAACTAGGGGGCGGCAATCAGCCCCAGCATTTT
TRBD1	TRBV9	TRBJ2-3	NA	CASSFAGGDTQYF	TGTGCCAGCAGCTTCGCAGGGGGCGATACGCAGTATTTT
NA	TRBV29-1	TRBJ2-5	once	CSVERGGQETQYF	TGCAGCGTTGAAAGGGGGGGCCAAGAGACCCAGTACTTC
NA	TRBV15	TRBJ2-3	NA	CATSRARRQASTDTQYF	TGTGCCACCAGCAGAGCCCGCCGACAGGCTAGCACAGATACGCAGTATTTT
TRBD1	TRBV27	TRBJ1-2	once	CASSRDRGHEGYTF	TGTGCCAGCAGTCGGGACAGGGGGCATGAGGGCTACACCTTC
NA	TRBV7-2	TRBJ2-1	NA	CASSLDGSSYNEQFF	TGTGCCAGCAGCTTGGACGGCAGCTCCTACAATGAGCAGTTCTTC
TRBD1	TRBV10-3	TRBJ1-5	NA	CATLRRQGGDRASNQPQHF	TGTGCCACCCTCCGACGACAGGGTGGTGACAGGGCGAGCAATCAGCCCCAGCATTTT
NA	TRBV6-5	TRBJ2-7	NA	CASTKGQTSYEQYF	TGTGCCAGCACCAAGGGGCAGACCAGCTACGAGCAGTACTTC
NA	TRBV5-1	TRBJ2-7	NA	CASSLGQAQYF	TGCGCCAGCAGCTTGGGACAAGCGCAGTACTTC
NA	TRBV18	TRBJ2-7	NA	CASSPPRPTYEQYF	TGTGCCAGCTCACCACCTAGGCCTACCTACGAGCAGTACTTC
NA	TRBV15	TRBJ2-5	NA	CATSRDIAAQYF	TGTGCCACCAGCAGAGATATCGCGGCCCAGTACTTC
NA	TRBV4-1	TRBJ1-2	NA	CASSQAIPGIYGYTF	TGCGCCAGCAGCCAAGCCATTCCGGGTATCTATGGCTACACCTTC
NA	TRBV2	TRBJ1-4	NA	CASSERPGLDEKLFF	TGTGCCAGCAGTGAAAGACCAGGGCTCGATGAAAAACTGTTTTTT
NA	TRBV2	TRBJ1-1	NA	CASSEIVRNGAFF	TGTGCCAGCAGTGAAATCGTACGAAACGGAGCTTTCTTT
NA	TRBV29-1	TRBJ2-7	NA	CSVEEDSSYEQYF	TGCAGCGTTGAAGAGGACTCCTCCTACGAGCAGTACTTC
TRBD2	TRBV27	TRBJ2-3	NA	CASSLSGSWTDTQYF	TGTGCCAGCAGCCTTAGCGGGAGTTGGACAGATACGCAGTATTTT
TRBD2	TRBV5-1	TRBJ2-2	NA	CASSLVTSGSHGELFF	TGCGCCAGCAGCTTGGTAACTAGCGGGAGCCACGGGGAGCTGTTTTTT
NA	TRBV5-1	TRBJ2-5	NA	CASSLGNQETQYF	TGCGCCAGCAGCTTAGGGAATCAAGAGACCCAGTACTTC